This is a list of T cell receptor beta chains from one sample in a study of T cells in Graves' hyperthyroidism and ophthalmopathy. TCRdb itself ran the multiplex PCR reads through MiXCR, one entry per CDR3 protein. The sample contains under 400,000 distinct CDR3 sequences, about 20% of which appear only once. The specimen sequenced was blood. The receptors were sampled from a woman between 45 and 65 years old with Graves' hyperthyroidism. Each CDR3 is given with its conserved first and last residue. The D gene is left open where the match is weak. Size values are once, few and many counts, or a class for expanded clones, and some rows have none.

>NA|TRBJ2-3|TRBV20-1|few
TGCAGTGCCCCTCCTGCAGGGGTTCCTCCCCATAGCACAGATACGCAGTATTTT
CSAPPAGVPPHSTDTQYF
>NA|TRBJ1-4|TRBV12-3/TRBV12-4|few
TGTGCCAGCAGTTTTAACAGGAATGAAAAACTGTTTTTT
CASSFNRNEKLFF
>NA|TRBJ1-1|TRBV5-1|many
TGCGCCAGCAGCTTGATGGGGGCCACTGAAGCTTTCTTT
CASSLMGATEAFF
>NA|TRBJ1-6|TRBV20-1|few
TGCAGTGCTAGAGGGCGGGGCTCCTATAATTCACCCCTCCACTTT
CSARGRGSYNSPLHF
>NA|TRBJ2-2|TRBV20-1|NA
TGCAGTGCTAGAGATCTAGGGCGAGACACCGGGGAGCTGTTTTTT
CSARDLGRDTGELFF
>TRBD1|TRBJ1-5|TRBV28|few
TGTGCCAGCAGCCCATATGATGAGGGGGCGGGCAATCAGCCCCAGCATTTT
CASSPYDEGAGNQPQHF
>TRBD2|TRBJ2-3|TRBV20-1|many
TGCAGTGCGGAACTAGCGGGAGGGCCCGGAGATACGCAGTATTTT
CSAELAGGPGDTQYF
>NA|TRBJ2-5|TRBV19|few
TGTGCCAGTAGTCCCCGAAGGGGACTCCAAGAGACCCAGTACTTC
CASSPRRGLQETQYF
>TRBD1|TRBJ1-2|TRBV27|NA
TGTGCCAGCAGTACGGGACAGGGATACTATGGCTACACCTTC
CASSTGQGYYGYTF
>NA|TRBJ1-5|TRBV7-2|few
TGTGCCAGCACCATCGTATCCGATCAGCCCCAGCATTTT
CASTIVSDQPQHF
>NA|TRBJ2-5|TRBV5-5|NA
TGTGCCAGCAGCGTGACGGCTCAAGAGACCCAGTACTTC
CASSVTAQETQYF
>NA|TRBJ2-1|TRBV7-9|few
TGTGCCAGCAGCTTAGCGGGGGGCATAAGCAATGAGCAGTTCTTC
CASSLAGGISNEQFF
>NA|TRBJ2-5|TRBV28|many
TGTGCCAGCCATACTCTACAGCAAGAGACCCAGTACTTC
CASHTLQQETQYF
>NA|TRBJ2-1|TRBV5-1|NA
TGCGCCAGCAGCTTGAATCCGCGACTAGTGCAGTTCTTC
CASSLNPRLVQFF
>TRBD2|TRBJ2-1|TRBV14|NA
TGTGCCAGCAGCCAAGGGGGACTAGCGGGGAGCTCCTACAATGAGCAGTTCTTC
CASSQGGLAGSSYNEQFF
>NA|TRBJ2-3|TRBV19|once
TGTGCCAGTAGTATAGGAGGGTATGCAGATACGCAGTATTTT
CASSIGGYADTQYF
>NA|TRBJ2-1|TRBV5-8|many
TGTGCCAGCAGCGGGGTATCCGTGAATGAGCAGTTCTTC
CASSGVSVNEQFF
>NA|TRBJ1-1|TRBV3-1|NA
TGTGTCAGCAGCCAAGGCCGGGGACGGAACACTGAAGCTTTCTTT
CVSSQGRGRNTEAFF
>NA|TRBJ1-3|TRBV18|NA
TGTGCCAGCTCACCCAATGGGGGCGGAAACACCATATATTTT
CASSPNGGGNTIYF